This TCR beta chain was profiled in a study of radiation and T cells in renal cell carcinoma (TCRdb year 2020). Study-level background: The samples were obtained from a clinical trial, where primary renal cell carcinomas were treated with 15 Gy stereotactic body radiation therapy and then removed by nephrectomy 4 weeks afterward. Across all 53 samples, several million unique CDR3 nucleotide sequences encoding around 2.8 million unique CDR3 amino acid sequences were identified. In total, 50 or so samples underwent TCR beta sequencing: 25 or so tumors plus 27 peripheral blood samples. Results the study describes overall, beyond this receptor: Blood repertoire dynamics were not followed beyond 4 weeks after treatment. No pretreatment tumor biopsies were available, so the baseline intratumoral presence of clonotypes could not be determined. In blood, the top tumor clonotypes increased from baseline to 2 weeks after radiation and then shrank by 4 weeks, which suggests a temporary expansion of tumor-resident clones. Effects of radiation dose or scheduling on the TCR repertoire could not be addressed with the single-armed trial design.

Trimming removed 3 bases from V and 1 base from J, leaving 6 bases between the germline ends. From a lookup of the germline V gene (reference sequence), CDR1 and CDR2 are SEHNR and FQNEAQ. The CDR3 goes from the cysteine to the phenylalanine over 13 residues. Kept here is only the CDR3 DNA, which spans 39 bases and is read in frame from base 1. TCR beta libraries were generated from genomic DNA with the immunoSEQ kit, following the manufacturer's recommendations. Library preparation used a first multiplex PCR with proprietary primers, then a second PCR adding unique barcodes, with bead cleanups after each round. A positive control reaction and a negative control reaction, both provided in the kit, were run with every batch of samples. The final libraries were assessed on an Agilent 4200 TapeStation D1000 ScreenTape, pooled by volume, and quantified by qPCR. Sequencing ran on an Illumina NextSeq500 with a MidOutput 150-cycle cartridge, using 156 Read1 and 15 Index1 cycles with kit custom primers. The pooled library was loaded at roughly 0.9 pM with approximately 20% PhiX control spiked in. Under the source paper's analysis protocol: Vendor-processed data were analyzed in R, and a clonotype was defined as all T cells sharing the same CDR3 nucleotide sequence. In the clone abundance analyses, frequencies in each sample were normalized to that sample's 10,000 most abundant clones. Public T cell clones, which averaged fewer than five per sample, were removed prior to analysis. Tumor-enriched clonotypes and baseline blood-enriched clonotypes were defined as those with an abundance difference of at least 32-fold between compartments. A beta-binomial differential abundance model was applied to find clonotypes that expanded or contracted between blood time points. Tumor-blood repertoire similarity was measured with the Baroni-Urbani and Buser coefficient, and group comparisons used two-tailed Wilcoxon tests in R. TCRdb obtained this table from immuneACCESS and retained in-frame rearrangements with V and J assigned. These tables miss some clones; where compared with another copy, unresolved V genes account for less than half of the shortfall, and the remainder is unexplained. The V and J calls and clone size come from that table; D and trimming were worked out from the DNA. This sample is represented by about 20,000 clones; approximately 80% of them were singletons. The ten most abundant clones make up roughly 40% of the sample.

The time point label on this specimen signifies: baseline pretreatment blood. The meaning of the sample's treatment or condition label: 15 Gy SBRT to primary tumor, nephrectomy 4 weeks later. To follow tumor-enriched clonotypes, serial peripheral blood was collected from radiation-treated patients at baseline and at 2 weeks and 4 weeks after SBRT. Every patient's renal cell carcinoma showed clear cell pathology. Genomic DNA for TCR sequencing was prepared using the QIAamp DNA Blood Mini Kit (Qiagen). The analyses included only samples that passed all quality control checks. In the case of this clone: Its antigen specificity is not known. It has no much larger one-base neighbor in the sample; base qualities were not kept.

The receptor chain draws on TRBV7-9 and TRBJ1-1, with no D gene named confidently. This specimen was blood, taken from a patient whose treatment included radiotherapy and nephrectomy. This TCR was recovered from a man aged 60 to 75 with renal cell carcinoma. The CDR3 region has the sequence CASSFIENTEAFF. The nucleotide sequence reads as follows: TGTGCCAGCAGCTTCATAGAGAACACTGAAGCTTTCTTT.